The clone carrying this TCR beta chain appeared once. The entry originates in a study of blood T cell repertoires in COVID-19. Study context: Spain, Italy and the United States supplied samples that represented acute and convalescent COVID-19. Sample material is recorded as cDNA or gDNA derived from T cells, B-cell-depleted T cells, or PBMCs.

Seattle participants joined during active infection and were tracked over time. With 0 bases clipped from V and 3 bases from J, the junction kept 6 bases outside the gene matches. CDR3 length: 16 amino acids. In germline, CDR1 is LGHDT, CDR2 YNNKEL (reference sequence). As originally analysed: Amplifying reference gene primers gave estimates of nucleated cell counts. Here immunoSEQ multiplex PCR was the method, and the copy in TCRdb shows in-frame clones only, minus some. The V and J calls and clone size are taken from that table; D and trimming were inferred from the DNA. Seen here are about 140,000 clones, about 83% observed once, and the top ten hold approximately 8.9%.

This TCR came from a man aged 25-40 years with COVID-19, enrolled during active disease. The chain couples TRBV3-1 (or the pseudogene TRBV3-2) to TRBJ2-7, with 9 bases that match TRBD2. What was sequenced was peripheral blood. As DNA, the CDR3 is TGTGCCAGCAGCCAAGATACCCTAGCGGGACGCTACGAGCAGTACTTC. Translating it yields CASSQDTLAGRYEQYF.